This T cell receptor (beta chain) was retrieved from a study of post-analysis software for immune sequencing data. Study overall: The disease courses covered relapsing-remitting, secondary progressive and progressive-relapsing multiple sclerosis.

This CDR3 contains 12 residues. V was pared by 6 bases and J by 8 bases, with 10 bases between. Study results and limitations: Higher frequency in patients than in controls was seen for roughly five TRBV segments, with TRBV5-6, TRBV5-1 and TRBV20-1 among them. A significant reduction in normalized Chao1 diversity was observed in multiple sclerosis patients versus controls. By F measure, strong co-clustering occurred among samples prepared in the same batch.

This clonotype was recorded a few times. What it recognizes is unknown. The TCR beta cDNA libraries carried unique molecular identifiers. TCRdb re-derived calls from the PCR reads in MiXCR, one entry per CDR3 protein. The repertoire has roughly 570,000 distinct CDR3 sequences, 30% to 40% of them found once; the top ten carry 4.5% to 7.5%. The TCR sequence derives from a girl aged 2-17 years with multiple sclerosis. The material sequenced was blood. V gene TRBV12-3 or TRBV12-4 combines with J gene TRBJ1-4; D remains ambiguous. The CDR3 DNA reads as TGTGCCAGCAGGACGAAAAGGGAAAAACTGTTTTTT. This codes for CASRTKREKLFF.